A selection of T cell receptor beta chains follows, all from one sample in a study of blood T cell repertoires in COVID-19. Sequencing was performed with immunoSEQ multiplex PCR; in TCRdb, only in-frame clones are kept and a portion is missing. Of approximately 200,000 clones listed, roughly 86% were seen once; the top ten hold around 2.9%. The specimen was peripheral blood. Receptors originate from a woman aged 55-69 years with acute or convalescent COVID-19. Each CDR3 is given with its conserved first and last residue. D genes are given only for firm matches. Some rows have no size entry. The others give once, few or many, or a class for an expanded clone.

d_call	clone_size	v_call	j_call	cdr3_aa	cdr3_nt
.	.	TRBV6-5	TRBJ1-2	CASSYTGGRRHYGYTF	TGTGCCAGCAGTTACACCGGGGGGCGCCGCCACTATGGCTACACCTTC
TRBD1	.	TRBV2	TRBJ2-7	CASTLQGAGEQYF	TGTGCCAGCACCCTACAGGGGGCCGGCGAGCAGTACTTC
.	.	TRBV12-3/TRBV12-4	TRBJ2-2	CASTVLTGELFF	TGTGCCAGCACCGTTCTGACCGGGGAGCTGTTTTTT
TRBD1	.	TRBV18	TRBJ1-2	CASSSLDRVDGYTF	TGTGCCAGCTCTTCGTTGGACAGGGTTGATGGCTACACCTTC
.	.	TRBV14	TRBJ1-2	CASSQDLTYGYTF	TGTGCCAGCAGCCAAGATCTAACCTATGGCTACACCTTC
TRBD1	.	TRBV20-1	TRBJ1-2	CSAATGLGYTF	TGCAGTGCTGCGACAGGGCTCGGCTACACCTTC
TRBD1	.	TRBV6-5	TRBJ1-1	CASTLTGGVTEAFF	TGTGCCAGCACCCTGACAGGGGGGGTAACTGAAGCTTTCTTT
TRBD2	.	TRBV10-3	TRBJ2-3	CAISVSSGGSQYF	TGTGCCATCAGTGTCTCCAGCGGGGGGTCGCAGTATTTT
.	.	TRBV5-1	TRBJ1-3	CASSFSSGNTIYF	TGCGCCAGCAGCTTTAGCTCTGGAAACACCATATATTTT
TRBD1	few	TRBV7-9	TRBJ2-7	CASSPRTDRVGEQYF	TGTGCCAGCAGCCCACGAACCGACAGGGTGGGCGAGCAGTACTTC
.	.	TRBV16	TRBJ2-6	CASSQSLASGANVLTF	TGTGCCAGCAGCCAATCGTTGGCATCCGGGGCCAACGTCCTGACTTTC
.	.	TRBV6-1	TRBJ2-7	CASSERHREQYF	TGTGCCAGCAGTGAAAGACATCGCGAGCAGTACTTC
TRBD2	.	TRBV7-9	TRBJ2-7	CASSSGLAGILRSYEQYF	TGTGCCAGCAGCTCGGGACTAGCGGGAATTCTACGCTCCTACGAGCAGTACTTC
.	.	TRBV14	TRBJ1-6	CASSQTGNSPLHF	TGTGCCAGCAGCCAAACAGGGAATTCACCCCTCCACTTT
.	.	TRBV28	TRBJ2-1	CASAPEGVGYNEQFF	TGTGCCAGCGCCCCAGAGGGAGTGGGTTACAATGAGCAGTTCTTC
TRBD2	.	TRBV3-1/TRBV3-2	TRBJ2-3	CASSPSFLAAGGTDTQYF	TGTGCCAGCAGCCCTTCTTTCCTAGCGGCCGGGGGGACAGATACGCAGTATTTT
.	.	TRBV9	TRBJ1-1	CASSGRQVGDTEAFF	TGTGCCAGCAGCGGAAGACAGGTCGGGGACACTGAAGCTTTCTTT
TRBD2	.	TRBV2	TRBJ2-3	CASSDLAGFTDTQYF	TGTGCCAGCAGTGACCTAGCGGGATTCACAGATACGCAGTATTTT
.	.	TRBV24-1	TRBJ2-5	CATSDYNGETQYF	TGTGCCACCAGTGATTATAACGGGGAGACCCAGTACTTC
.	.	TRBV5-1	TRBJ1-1	CASSRLPADRPLGNTEAFF	TGCGCCAGCAGCCGTCTACCCGCAGACAGGCCCCTAGGGAACACTGAAGCTTTCTTT
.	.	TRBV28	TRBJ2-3	CASSSPPGGGGTDTQYF	TGTGCCAGCAGTTCCCCCCCAGGAGGGGGGGGCACAGATACGCAGTATTTT
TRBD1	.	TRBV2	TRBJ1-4	CASRGTGGGEKLFF	TGTGCCAGCAGGGGGACAGGGGGTGGTGAAAAACTGTTTTTT
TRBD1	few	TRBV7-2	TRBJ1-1	CASSARQGQNTEAFF	TGTGCCAGCAGCGCCAGACAGGGACAGAACACTGAAGCTTTCTTT
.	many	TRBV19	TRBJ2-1	CASSIDRGNEQFF	TGTGCCAGTAGTATAGACAGGGGCAATGAGCAGTTCTTC
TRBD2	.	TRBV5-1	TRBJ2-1	CASRPGTSSYNEQFF	TGCGCCAGCAGACCCGGGACTAGCTCCTACAATGAGCAGTTCTTC
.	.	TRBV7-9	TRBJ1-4	CASSHRGTGESEKLFF	TGTGCCAGCAGCCACCGTGGCACTGGGGAGAGTGAAAAACTGTTTTTT
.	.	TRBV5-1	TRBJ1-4	CASSLERGSNEKLFF	TGCGCCAGCAGCTTGGAAAGGGGGTCTAATGAAAAACTGTTTTTT
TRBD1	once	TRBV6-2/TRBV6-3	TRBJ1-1	CASSYRDRNTEAFF	TGTGCCAGCAGTTACAGGGACAGGAACACTGAAGCTTTCTTT
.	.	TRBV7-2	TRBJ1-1	CASSLVTGTEAFF	TGTGCCAGCAGCTTAGTAACAGGGACTGAAGCTTTCTTT
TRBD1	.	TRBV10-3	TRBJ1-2	CAISEYGDSYGYTF	TGTGCCATCAGTGAGTATGGGGACAGCTATGGCTACACCTTC
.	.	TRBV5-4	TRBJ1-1	CASSLGGRGAGTEAFF	TGTGCCAGCAGCTTGGGGGGCAGGGGAGCGGGGACTGAAGCTTTCTTT
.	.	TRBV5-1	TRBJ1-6	CASSLVRGNNSPLHF	TGCGCCAGCAGTCTCGTTCGGGGAAATAATTCACCCCTCCACTTT
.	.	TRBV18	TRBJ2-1	CASSQLESSYNEQFF	TGTGCCAGCTCACAGCTAGAAAGCTCCTACAATGAGCAGTTCTTC
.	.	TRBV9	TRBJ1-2	CASSAMTGDYGYTF	TGTGCCAGCAGCGCGATGACAGGTGACTATGGCTACACCTTC
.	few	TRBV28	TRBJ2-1	CASSLSGSGEQFF	TGTGCCAGCAGTTTGTCCGGGAGTGGTGAGCAGTTCTTC
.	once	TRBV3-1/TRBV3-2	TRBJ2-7	CASSQDRRNYEQYF	TGTGCCAGCAGCCAAGATAGGCGGAACTACGAGCAGTACTTC
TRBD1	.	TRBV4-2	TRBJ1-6	CASSQDRGRNSPLHF	TGTGCCAGCAGCCAAGACAGGGGGAGGAATTCACCCCTCCACTTT